This paragraph reports one TCR beta chain. The target antigen is unknown. The data belong to a study of cytomegalovirus exposure and HLA in healthy donors. From germline, CDR1 is SGHAT and CDR2 FQNNGV. V was pared by 3 bases and J by 0 bases, with 18 bases between. The CDR3 consists of 18 residues. The PCR ran on 60 Vbeta and 13 Jbeta primers. The method was immunoSEQ multiplex PCR; TCRdb's version includes in-frame clones alone and lacks a portion of them. The sample lists roughly 120,000 clones, around 81% occurring once. Findings and caveats of the study: TCR beta V- and J-gene trimming, according to a later analysis, was linked to a missense DCLRE1C variant.

The rearrangement links TRBV11-2 to TRBJ1-3; D gene unclear. This clonotype originated in a woman aged 25 to 39 in good health and CMV-seronegative. Sequencing was done on a sample of PBMCs. CDR3 loop: CASSFSVRTVDSGNTIYF. The CDR3 bases are TGTGCCAGCAGCTTTTCTGTCCGTACGGTAGACTCTGGAAACACCATATATTTT.